This T cell receptor beta chain was retrieved from a study of blood T cells in healthy people across ages. Study results and caveats: There were more naive CD4+ cells and higher diversity in long-lived donors than in aged donors.

Regarding this clonotype: Its antigen is not known.

The second PCR ran roughly 7 to 12 cycles with a sample-barcoded 5' primer and J-beta primers. Each CDR3 protein gets one entry after TCRdb re-called the 5' RACE reads with MiXCR. The sample consists of hundreds of thousands of distinct CDR3 sequences, around two fifths of them appearing once. The sequencing sample was made of blood. The sequence was collected from a man at least 80 years old in good health.

CDR3 DNA: TGCAGTGCTAGAGGGGCAGAACAACTCTATGGCTACACCTTC. This gives the protein CSARGAEQLYGYTF. The chain carries TRBV20-1 and TRBJ1-2, with D hard to call. Trimming stripped 1 base from V and 4 bases from J, with 13 bases between. This CDR3 region has 14 residues. Germline CDR1 and CDR2: DFQATT and SNEGSKA (reference sequence).